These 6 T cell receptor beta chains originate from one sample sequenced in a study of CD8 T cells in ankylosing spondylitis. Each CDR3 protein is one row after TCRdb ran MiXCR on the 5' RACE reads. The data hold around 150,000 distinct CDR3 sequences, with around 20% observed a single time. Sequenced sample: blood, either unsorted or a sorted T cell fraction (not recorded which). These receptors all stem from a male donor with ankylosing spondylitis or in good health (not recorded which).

The DNA of the CDR3 is TGCAGCGTGGGTGGACGCTTGGGGACTGAAGCTTTCTTT. Protein: CSVGGRLGTEAFF. The chain uses TRBV29-1 and TRBJ1-1; D unclear. V lost 6 bases and J 5 bases, leaving 16 bases between the germline ends. Per the germline V gene, CDR1 is SQVTM and CDR2 is ANQGSEA. This CDR3 has 13 amino acids.

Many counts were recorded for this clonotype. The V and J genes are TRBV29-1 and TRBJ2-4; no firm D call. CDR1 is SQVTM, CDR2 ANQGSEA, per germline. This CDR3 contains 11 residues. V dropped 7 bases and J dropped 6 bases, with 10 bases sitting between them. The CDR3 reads CSGRRANIQYF. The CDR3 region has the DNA TGCAGCGGCAGACGGGCAAACATTCAGTACTTC.

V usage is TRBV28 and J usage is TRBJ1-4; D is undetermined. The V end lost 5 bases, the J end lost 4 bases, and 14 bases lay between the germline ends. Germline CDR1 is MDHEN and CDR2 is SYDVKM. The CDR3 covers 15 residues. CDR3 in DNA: TGTGCCAGCAGTCTTCGGATAGACCTTAATGAAAAACTGTTTTTT. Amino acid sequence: CASSLRIDLNEKLFF.

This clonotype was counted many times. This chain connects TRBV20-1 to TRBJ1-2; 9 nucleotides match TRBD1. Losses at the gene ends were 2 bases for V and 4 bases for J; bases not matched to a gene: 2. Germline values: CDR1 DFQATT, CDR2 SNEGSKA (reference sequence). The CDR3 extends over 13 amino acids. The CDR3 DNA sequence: TGCAGTGCTAGAATGGGACAGGGCTATGGCTACACCTTC. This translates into CSARMGQGYGYTF.

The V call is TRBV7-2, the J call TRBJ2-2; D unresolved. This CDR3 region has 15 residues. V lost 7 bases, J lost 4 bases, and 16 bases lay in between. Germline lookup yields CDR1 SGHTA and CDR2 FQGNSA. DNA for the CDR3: TGTGCCAGCAACTATCCTATAGCACTCACCGGGGAGCTGTTTTTT. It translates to CASNYPIALTGELFF.

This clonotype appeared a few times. CDR3 sequence: CASSSGLRQGPYEQYF. The CDR3 nucleotides are TGTGCCAGCAGCTCTGGGCTAAGGCAGGGCCCTTACGAGCAGTACTTC. The rearrangement joins TRBV21-1 to TRBJ2-7; TRBD2 is the table's D call and was not checked against the DNA. TRBV21-1 is labeled a pseudogene. The length of the CDR3 is 16 residues.